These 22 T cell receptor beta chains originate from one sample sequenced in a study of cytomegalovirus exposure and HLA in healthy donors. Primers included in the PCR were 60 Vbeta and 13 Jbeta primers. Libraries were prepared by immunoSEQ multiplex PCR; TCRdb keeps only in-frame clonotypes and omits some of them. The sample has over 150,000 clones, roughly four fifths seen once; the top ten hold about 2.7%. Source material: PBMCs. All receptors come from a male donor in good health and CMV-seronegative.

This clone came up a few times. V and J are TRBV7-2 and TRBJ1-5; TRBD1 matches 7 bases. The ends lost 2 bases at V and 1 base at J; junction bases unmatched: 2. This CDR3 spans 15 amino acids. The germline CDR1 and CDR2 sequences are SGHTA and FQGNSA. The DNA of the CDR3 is TGTGCCAGCAGCTTAAAGGACAGGAGCAATCAGCCCCAGCATTTT. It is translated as CASSLKDRSNQPQHF. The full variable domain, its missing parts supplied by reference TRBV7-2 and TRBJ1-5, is GAGVSQSPSNKVTEKGKDVELRCDPISGHTALYWYRQSLGQGLEFLIYFQGNSAPDKSGLPSDRFSAERTGGSVSTLTIQRTQQEDSAVYLCASSLKDRSNQPQHFGDGTRLSIL.

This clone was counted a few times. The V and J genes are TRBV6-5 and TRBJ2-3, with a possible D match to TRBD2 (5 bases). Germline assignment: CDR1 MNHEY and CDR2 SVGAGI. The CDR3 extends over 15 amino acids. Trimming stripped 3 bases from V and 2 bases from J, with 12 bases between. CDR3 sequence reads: CASSYQSSHTDTQYF. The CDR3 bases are TGTGCCAGCAGTTATCAGTCTAGCCACACAGATACGCAGTATTTT.

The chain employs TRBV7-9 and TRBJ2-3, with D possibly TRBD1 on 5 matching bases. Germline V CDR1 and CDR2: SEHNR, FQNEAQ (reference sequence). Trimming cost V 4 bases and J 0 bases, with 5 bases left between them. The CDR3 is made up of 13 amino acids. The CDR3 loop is CASSSGSTDTQYF. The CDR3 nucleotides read TGTGCCAGCAGCTCAGGGAGCACAGATACGCAGTATTTT.

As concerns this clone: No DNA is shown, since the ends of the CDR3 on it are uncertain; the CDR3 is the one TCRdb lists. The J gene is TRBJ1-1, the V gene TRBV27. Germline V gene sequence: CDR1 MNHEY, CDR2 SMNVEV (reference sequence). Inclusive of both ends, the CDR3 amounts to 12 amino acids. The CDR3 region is CASSSSNTEAFF.

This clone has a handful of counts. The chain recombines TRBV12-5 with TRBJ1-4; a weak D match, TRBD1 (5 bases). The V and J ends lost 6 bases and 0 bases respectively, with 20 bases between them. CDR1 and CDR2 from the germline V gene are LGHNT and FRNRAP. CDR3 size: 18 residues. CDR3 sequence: CASGKSRGTASTNEKLFF. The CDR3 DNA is TGTGCTAGTGGGAAATCTCGGGGGACCGCTTCAACTAATGAAAAACTGTTTTTT.

The CDR3 sequence is CASSPQTSGNTIYF. CDR3 bases: TGTGCCAGCAGCCCACAAACCTCTGGAAACACCATATATTTT. This rearrangement joins TRBV7-9 to TRBJ1-3; D is uncertain. Germline-derived CDR1 and CDR2 are SEHNR and FQNEAQ (reference sequence). This CDR3 comprises 14 residues. The V end lost 5 bases, the J end lost 0 bases, and 8 bases lay between the germline ends. The variable domain in full, with the rest retrieved from reference TRBV7-9 and TRBJ1-3, is DTGVSQNPRHKITKRGQNVTFRCDPISEHNRLYWYRQTLGQGPEFLTYFQNEAQLEKSRLLSDRFSAERPKGSFSTLEIQRTEQGDSAMYLCASSPQTSGNTIYFGEGSWLTVV.

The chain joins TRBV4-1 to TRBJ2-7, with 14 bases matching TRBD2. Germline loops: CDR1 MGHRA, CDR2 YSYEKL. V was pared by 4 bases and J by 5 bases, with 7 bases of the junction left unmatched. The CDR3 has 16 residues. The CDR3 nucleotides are TGCGCCAGCAGCCCCCTGGGGACTAGCGGGAGCGACGAGCAGTACTTC. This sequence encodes CASSPLGTSGSDEQYF.

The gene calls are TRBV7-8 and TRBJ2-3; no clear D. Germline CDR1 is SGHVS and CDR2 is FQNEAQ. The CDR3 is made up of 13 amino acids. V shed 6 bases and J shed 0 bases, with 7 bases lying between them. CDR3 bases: TGTGCCAGCAGGCAAACTAGCACAGATACGCAGTATTTT. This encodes CASRQTSTDTQYF. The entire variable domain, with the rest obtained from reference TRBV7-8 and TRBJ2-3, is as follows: GAGVSQSPRYKVAKRGQDVALRCDPISGHVSLFWYQQALGQGPEFLTYFQNEAQLDKSGLPSDRFFAERPEGSVSTLKIQRTQQEDSAVYLCASRQTSTDTQYFGPGTRLTVL.

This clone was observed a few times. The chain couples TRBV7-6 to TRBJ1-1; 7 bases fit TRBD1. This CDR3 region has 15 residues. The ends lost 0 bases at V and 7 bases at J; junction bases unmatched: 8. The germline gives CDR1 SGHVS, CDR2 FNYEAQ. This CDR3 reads CASSLASDRAVEAFF. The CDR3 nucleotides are TGTGCCAGCAGCTTAGCGTCTGACAGGGCAGTTGAAGCTTTCTTT.

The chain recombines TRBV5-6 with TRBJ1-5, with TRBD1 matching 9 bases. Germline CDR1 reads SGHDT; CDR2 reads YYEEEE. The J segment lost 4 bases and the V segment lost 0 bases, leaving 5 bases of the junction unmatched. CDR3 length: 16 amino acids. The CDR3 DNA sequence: TGTGCCAGCAGCTTGGGACAGGGGGGGAGAAATCAGCCCCAGCATTTT. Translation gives CASSLGQGGRNQPQHF.

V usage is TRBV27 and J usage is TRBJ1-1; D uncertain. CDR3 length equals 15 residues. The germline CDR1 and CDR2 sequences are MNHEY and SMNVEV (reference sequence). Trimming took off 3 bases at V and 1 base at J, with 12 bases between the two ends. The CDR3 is CASSLVAFSNTEAFF. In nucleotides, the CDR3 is TGTGCCAGCAGTTTGGTGGCCTTTTCGAACACTGAAGCTTTCTTT.

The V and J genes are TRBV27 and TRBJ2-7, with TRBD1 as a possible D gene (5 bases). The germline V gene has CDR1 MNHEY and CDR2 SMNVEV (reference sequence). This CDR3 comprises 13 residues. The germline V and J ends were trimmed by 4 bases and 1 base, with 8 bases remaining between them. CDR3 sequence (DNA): TGTGCCAGCAGTTACAGACAGTCCTACGAGCAGTACTTC. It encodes CASSYRQSYEQYF.

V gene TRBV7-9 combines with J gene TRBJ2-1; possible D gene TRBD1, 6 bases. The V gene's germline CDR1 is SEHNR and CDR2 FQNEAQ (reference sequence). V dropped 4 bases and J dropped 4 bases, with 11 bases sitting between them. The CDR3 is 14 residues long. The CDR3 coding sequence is TGTGCCAGCAGCTCAGGGACATTTTACAATGAGCAGTTCTTC. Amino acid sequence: CASSSGTFYNEQFF.

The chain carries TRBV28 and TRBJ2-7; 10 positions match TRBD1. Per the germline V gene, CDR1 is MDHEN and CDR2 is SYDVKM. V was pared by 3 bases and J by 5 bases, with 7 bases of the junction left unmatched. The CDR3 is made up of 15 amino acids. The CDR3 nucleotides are TGTGCCAGCAGTTTTAGGGACAGGGGACTTGACGAGCAGTACTTC. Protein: CASSFRDRGLDEQYF. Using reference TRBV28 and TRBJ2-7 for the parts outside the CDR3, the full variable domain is DVKVTQSSRYLVKRTGEKVFLECVQDMDHENMFWYRQDPGLGLRLIYFSYDVKMKEKGDIPEGYSVSREKKERFSLILESASTNQTSMYLCASSFRDRGLDEQYFGPGTRLTVT.

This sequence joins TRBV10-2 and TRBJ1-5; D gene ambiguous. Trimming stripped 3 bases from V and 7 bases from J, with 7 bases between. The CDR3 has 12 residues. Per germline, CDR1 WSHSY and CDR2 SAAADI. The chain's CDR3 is CASSELSQPQHF. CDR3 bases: TGCGCCAGCAGTGAACTTTCCCAGCCCCAGCATTTT.

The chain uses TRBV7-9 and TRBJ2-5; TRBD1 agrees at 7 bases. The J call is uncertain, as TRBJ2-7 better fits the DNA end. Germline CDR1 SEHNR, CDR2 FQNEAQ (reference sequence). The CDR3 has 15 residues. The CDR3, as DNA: TGTGCCAGCAGCTTCGGTAGACAGGGTCTCGACGAGCAGTACTTC. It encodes CASSFGRQGLDEQYF.

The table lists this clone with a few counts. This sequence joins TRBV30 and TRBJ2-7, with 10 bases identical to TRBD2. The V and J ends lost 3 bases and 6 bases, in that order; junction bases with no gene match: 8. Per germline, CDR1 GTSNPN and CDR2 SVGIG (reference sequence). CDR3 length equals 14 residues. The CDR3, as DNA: TGTGCCTGGAGCTCTAGCGGGAGTTATAGCGAGCAGTACTTC. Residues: CAWSSSGSYSEQYF.

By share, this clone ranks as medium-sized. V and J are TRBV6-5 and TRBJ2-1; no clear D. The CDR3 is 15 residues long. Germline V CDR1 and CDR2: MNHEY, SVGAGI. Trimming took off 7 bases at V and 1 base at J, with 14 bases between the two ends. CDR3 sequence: CASTNSPRSYNEQFF. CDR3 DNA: TGTGCCAGCACAAATAGTCCCAGGTCCTACAATGAGCAGTTCTTC.

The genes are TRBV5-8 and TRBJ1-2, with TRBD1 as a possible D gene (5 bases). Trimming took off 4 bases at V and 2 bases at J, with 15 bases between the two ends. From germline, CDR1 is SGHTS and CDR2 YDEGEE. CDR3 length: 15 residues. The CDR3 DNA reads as TGTGCCAGCAGCCCCGGAGACAGACGAAACTATGGCTACACCTTC. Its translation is CASSPGDRRNYGYTF.

In nucleotides, the CDR3 is TGTGCCAGCAGCTTAGTGTGGGACTCGTACGGCGGGGAGCTGTTTTTT. The encoded protein is CASSLVWDSYGGELFF. This sequence joins TRBV7-2 and TRBJ2-2, with a weak D call TRBD2 (6 bases). The CDR3 loop spans 16 amino acids. Trimming shortened V by 1 base and J by 7 bases, and 16 bases separated the two germline ends. CDR1 and CDR2 from the germline V gene are SGHTA and FQGNSA.

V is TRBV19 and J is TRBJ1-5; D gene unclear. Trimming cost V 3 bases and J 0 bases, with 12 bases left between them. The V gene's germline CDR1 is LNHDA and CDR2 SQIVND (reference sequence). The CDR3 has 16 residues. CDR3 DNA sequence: TGTGCCAGTAGTATCTTACGGGAATATAGCAATCAGCCCCAGCATTTT. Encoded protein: CASSILREYSNQPQHF.

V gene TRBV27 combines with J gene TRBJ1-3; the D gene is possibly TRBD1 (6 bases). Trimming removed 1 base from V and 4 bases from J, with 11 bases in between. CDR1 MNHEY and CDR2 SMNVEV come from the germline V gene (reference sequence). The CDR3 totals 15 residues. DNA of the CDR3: TGTGCCAGCAGTTTATATGGGACACCCGGAAACACCATATATTTT. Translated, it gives CASSLYGTPGNTIYF.